Listed below are T cell receptor beta chains from one sample, sequenced in a study of T cell repertoires in cytomegalovirus infection. From the reads, TCRdb called clonotypes with MiXCR, one entry per CDR3 protein. The table has over 450,000 distinct CDR3 sequences, 10% to 12% seen once. Sequencing was carried out using PBMCs. Receptor source: a human donor in good health (CMV status not recorded). Some clones in this sample may be carry-over from other donors' samples. Each CDR3 is given with its conserved first and last residue. The D gene is left open where the match is weak. Clone size is stated in some rows and not others, as once, few, many or a class when expanded.

>TRBJ2-7|TRBD2|TRBV27|-
TGTGCCAGCAGTCAAAGACTAGCGGGAGACCACGAGCAGTACTTC
CASSQRLAGDHEQYF
>TRBJ1-5|TRBD1|TRBV3-1|few
TGTGCCAAAACTAGACAGGGCCCGAACCAGCCCCAGCATTTT
CAKTRQGPNQPQHF
>TRBJ1-2|-|TRBV14|few
TGTGCCAGCAGCCGGCTGAATACCGGAGGCTACACCTTC
CASSRLNTGGYTF
>TRBJ2-7|TRBD2|TRBV23-1|many
TGCGCCAGCAGTCAGGGAGGGGTCGGATACGAGCAGTACTTC
CASSQGGVGYEQYF
>TRBJ2-4|-|TRBV11-2|-
TGTGCCAGCAGCTTACTGGGAATAGCCAAAAACATTCAGTACTTC
CASSLLGIAKNIQYF
>TRBJ2-1|TRBD2|TRBV7-9|few
TGTGCCAGCAGTCGTAGCGCTAGCGGGCAGTTCTTC
CASSRSASGQFF
>TRBJ2-3|-|TRBV5-6|many
TGTGCCAGCAGCTTGAGGTGGGAGGCCCCAGATACGCAGTATTTT
CASSLRWEAPDTQYF
>TRBJ2-6|-|TRBV28|few
TGTGCCAGCAGTCTCCTTCTGGGACAACGCTCTGGGGCCAACGTCCTGACTTTC
CASSLLLGQRSGANVLTF
>TRBJ2-7|-|TRBV4-2|many
TGTGCCAGCAGCCCAGGGGGAGGTTCCGACGAGCAGTACTTC
CASSPGGGSDEQYF
>TRBJ2-1|-|TRBV7-9|many
TGTGCTGGAAGCGGCCCCTGGATCAATGAGCAGTTCTTC
CAGSGPWINEQFF
>TRBJ1-3|-|TRBV6-5|many
TGTGCCAGCAGTTACTCTTCATCATCTTTCACGGAAAGATTCTCTGGAAACACCATATATTTT
CASSYSSSSFTERFSGNTIYF
>TRBJ1-1|-|TRBV2|-
TGTGCCAGCAGTGGGCTCTACAGGGATAACACTGAAGCTTTCTTT
CASSGLYRDNTEAFF
>TRBJ1-5|-|TRBV12-3/TRBV12-4|many
TGTGCCAGCAGTTTTGTTAGGGGGATTATAAGACCGAGTAACCGCAATCAGCCCCAGCATTTT
CASSFVRGIIRPSNRNQPQHF
>TRBJ2-3|TRBD2|TRBV5-1|many
TGCGCCAGCAGCTTGGCACCACAGCGGGGGGGGACAGATACGCAGTATTTT
CASSLAPQRGGTDTQYF
>TRBJ2-2|-|TRBV9|-
TGTGCCAGCAGCGTCCCCAGGGATGGGGCGAACACCGGGGAGCTGTTTTTT
CASSVPRDGANTGELFF
>TRBJ1-1|TRBD1|TRBV12-3/TRBV12-4|many
TGTGCCAGCATCGCAACAGGGGGGGTGAACACTGAAGCTTTCTTT
CASIATGGVNTEAFF
>TRBJ2-3|TRBD2|TRBV6-2/TRBV6-3|once
TGTGCCAGCGCCAAAAAGAGAGGACTAGCGGTGACAGATACGCAGTATTTT
CASAKKRGLAVTDTQYF
>TRBJ1-5|-|TRBV6-1|many
TGTGCCAGCAGTGTACTAGGGGAAGGTCAGCCCCAGCATTTT
CASSVLGEGQPQHF
>TRBJ2-1|-|TRBV19|many
TGTGCCAGTAGTATAGGTCCTGAGCAGTTCTTC
CASSIGPEQFF
>TRBJ1-1|-|TRBV18|-
TGTGCCAGCTCACCGAAAGAGTTACAGGGCACTGAAGCTTTCTTT
CASSPKELQGTEAFF
>TRBJ1-3|-|TRBV20-1|-
TGCAGTGCCTCCGAGCTAACCAGGAGCTCTGGAAACACCATATATTTT
CSASELTRSSGNTIYF
>TRBJ1-2|TRBD1|TRBV7-9|many
TGTGCCAGCAGCCGGACAGGAGACAACTATGGCTACACCTTC
CASSRTGDNYGYTF
>TRBJ2-2|TRBD1|TRBV11-2|many
TGTGCCAGCAGCTCCGGGACAGGTACCGGGGAGCTGTTTTTT
CASSSGTGTGELFF
>TRBJ2-3|-|TRBV5-1|-
TGCGCCAGCAGCTTGGCCCCGGCGGGGGCTAGCACAGATACGCAGTATTTT
CASSLAPAGASTDTQYF
>TRBJ1-3|-|TRBV3-1|few
TGTGCCAGCAGCCAAGTCGGTTCGTGGGATGCTGGAAACACCATATATTTT
CASSQVGSWDAGNTIYF
>TRBJ1-5|-|TRBV27|many
TGTGCCAGCAGTTTATATGGCGGCCGGCGCGGCAATCAGCCCCAGCATTTT
CASSLYGGRRGNQPQHF
>TRBJ2-2|-|TRBV2|few
TGTGCCAGCAGTGAAGGGAGGAGAGGGCAGAACACCGGGGAGCTGTTTTTT
CASSEGRRGQNTGELFF
>TRBJ1-1|-|TRBV20-1|many
TGCAGTGCTAGGGGACCGGGACGGGTAAACACTGAAGCTTTCTTT
CSARGPGRVNTEAFF
>TRBJ2-1|TRBD2|TRBV2|many
TGTGCCAGCAGCCTAGCGGTCTCCAACAGGAATGAGCAGTTCTTC
CASSLAVSNRNEQFF
>TRBJ2-2|-|TRBV12-5|many
TGTGCTAGTAATGTGGTGAACACCGGGGAGCTGTTTTTT
CASNVVNTGELFF
>TRBJ1-1|-|TRBV6-5|many
TGTGCCAGCAGTCGCGACAGAGAAGCTTTCTTT
CASSRDREAFF
>TRBJ1-2|-|TRBV12-3/TRBV12-4|-
TGTGCCAGCAGTTTAACCAGGAAAAGCTATGGCTACACCTTC
CASSLTRKSYGYTF
>TRBJ2-3|TRBD2|TRBV11-2|many
TGTGCCAGCAGCCCACGGGTACTAGCGTCTAGCACAGATACGCAGTATTTT
CASSPRVLASSTDTQYF
>TRBJ1-2|-|TRBV5-4|-
TGTGCCAGCAGCTTGGAGATGCAGGCAGGTCTCTTC
CASSLEMQAGLF
>TRBJ2-1|-|TRBV20-1|-
TGCAGTGCTGATTCCTACAATGAGCAGTTCTTC
CSADSYNEQFF
>TRBJ1-1|-|TRBV9|-
TGTGCCAGCAGCATAGGGGGGGGCATAGACACTGAAGCTTTCTTT
CASSIGGGIDTEAFF
>TRBJ2-2|TRBD1|TRBV5-4|few
TGTGCCAGCAGCCGCGGACAGGGGGCTGGCACCGGGGAGCTGTTTTTT
CASSRGQGAGTGELFF
>TRBJ1-6|-|TRBV7-6|many
TGTGCCAGCAGCCCCCAAGCGAGGGGTTCTCGAAATTCACCCCTCCACTTT
CASSPQARGSRNSPLHF